The T cell receptor beta chain described here comes from a study of T-cell memory formation after mild COVID-19 (TCRdb year 2021). Broadly, across the study: Most TCR sequence clusters were specific to one of the two donors. In a couple of donors, T-cell clones that expanded and contracted after mild COVID-19 were tracked by sequencing TCRalpha and TCRbeta repertoires over time. Two young, previously healthy adult volunteers, one female and one male, were included in the cohort.

Ficoll-Paque density gradient centrifugation was used to isolate PBMCs. What the authors observed across the whole study: Some responding clones were detected in pre-infection memory, which suggested that pre-existing cross-reactive memory T cells had joined the SARS-CoV-2 response. Contracting CD4+ clones were located mainly in the CM and EM memory subsets, whereas CD8+ clones were found to be enriched in EMRA. Clones contracting from day 15 to 85 had balanced CD4/CD8 phenotypes, while a second wave expanding from day 15 to 37 was biased towards CD4+. The study included only a couple of mild cases, and larger cohorts that include severe cases with pre-infection samples were judged to be necessary. SARS-CoV-2 specificity of the second-wave clones peaking on day 37 was not confirmed.

Taken from cysteine to phenylalanine, the CDR3 has 13 residues. Just the 39-base CDR3 DNA is kept, in frame starting at base 1. CDR1 and CDR2 are drawn from the germline V gene (reference sequence): DFQATT, SNEGSKA. V is trimmed back by 6 bases and J by 6 bases, and the junction contains 7 bases that no gene match accounts for. Sequencing used an Illumina NovaSeq 6000. TCRalpha and TCRbeta cDNA libraries were built by 5'RACE with constant-segment primers, adding sample barcodes and unique molecular identifiers. RNA was extracted from every sample with Trizol reagent. The libraries were amplified in two PCR steps, and the second step added a second sample barcode and Illumina TruSeq adapters. Sequencing of the libraries was done on an Illumina NovaSeq, producing 2 x 150 bp paired-end reads. Turning to the authors' computational methods: The reads were demultiplexed and collapsed into UMI-guided consensus sequences using migec v1.2.7. Using mixcr v2.1.11, UMI consensuses were aligned to TRA and TRB V and J templates and then assembled into clonotypes. A clonotype was counted as expanded or contracted only if both edgeR and NoisET called the change significant, with noise models trained on biological replicates. edgeR calls used a false discovery rate-adjusted p below 0.01 and a log2 fold-change threshold of 1. As an exploratory analysis of dynamics, max-normalized trajectories of the 1000 most abundant clonotypes were examined with PCA combined with hierarchical clustering. Separately sequenced CD4+ and CD8+ repertoires were used to assign the CD4 or CD8 phenotype of responding clones. In TCRdb, the public reads were trimmed at Q25 with fastp and aligned with MiXCR, with productive beta chains retained. Every distinct CDR3 protein forms one entry, paired with its most common genes and DNA. The V and J calls reflect TCRdb's pipeline rather than the authors' work. The sample profile shows roughly 260,000 distinct CDR3 sequences; roughly 17% of them were found once. The leading ten clones occupy about 3.5% of the sample.

This clonotype was recorded many times. Its antigen is not yet known. Base qualities are missing; no much larger clone stands one base away. This receptor was obtained from a man between 18 and 29 years old who had mild COVID-19 (a few samples of this study predate the infection). The sample titles of this study are shuffled in the database, so cell type and time point are left out; the donor was told from shared clones. The chain is made from TRBV20-1 and TRBJ1-5, with 8 central nucleotides matching TRBD1. Sequenced: PBMCs or a T cell subset sorted from them (not recorded which). The CDR3 reads CSANRGVGQPQHF. Read as DNA, the sequence is TGCAGTGCGAACAGGGGGGTCGGTCAGCCCCAGCATTTT.